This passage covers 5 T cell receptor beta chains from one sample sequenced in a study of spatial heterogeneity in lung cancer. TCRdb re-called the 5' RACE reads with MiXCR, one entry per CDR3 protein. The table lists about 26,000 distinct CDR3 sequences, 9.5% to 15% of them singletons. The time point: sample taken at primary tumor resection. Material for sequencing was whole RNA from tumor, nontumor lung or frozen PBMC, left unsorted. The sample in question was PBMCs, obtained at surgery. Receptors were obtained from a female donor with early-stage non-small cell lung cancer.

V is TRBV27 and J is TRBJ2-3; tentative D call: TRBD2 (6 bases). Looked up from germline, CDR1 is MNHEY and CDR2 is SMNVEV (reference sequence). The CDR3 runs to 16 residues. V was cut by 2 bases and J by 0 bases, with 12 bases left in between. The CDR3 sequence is CASSLRRDLSTDTQYF. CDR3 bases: TGTGCCAGCAGTTTAAGGCGGGACCTAAGCACAGATACGCAGTATTTT.

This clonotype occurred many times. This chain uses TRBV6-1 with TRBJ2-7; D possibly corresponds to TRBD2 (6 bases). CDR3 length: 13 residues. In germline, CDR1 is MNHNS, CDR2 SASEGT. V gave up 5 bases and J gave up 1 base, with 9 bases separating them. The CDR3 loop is CASSLEGSYEQYV. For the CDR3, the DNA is TGTGCCAGCAGTTTGGAGGGATCCTACGAGCAGTACGTC.

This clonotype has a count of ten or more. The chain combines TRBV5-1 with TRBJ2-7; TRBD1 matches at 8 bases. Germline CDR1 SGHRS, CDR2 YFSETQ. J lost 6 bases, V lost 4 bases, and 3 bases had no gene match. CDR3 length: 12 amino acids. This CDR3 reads CASSPGQGEQYV. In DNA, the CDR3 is TGCGCCAGCAGCCCCGGACAGGGCGAGCAGTACGTC.

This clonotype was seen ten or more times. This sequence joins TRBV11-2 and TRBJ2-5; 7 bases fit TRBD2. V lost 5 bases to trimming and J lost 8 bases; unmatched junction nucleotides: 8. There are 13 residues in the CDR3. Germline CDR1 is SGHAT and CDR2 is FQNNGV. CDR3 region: CASSTTREGTQYF. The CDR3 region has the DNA TGTGCCAGCAGCACGACGAGGGAGGGAACCCAGTACTTC.

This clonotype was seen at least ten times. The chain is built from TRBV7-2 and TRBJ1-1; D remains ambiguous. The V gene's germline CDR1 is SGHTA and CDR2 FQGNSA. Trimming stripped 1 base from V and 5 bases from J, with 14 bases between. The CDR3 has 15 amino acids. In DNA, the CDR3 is TGTGCCAGCAGCTTAGGGGGAGTTTTGGGGACTGAAGCTTTCTTT. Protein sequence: CASSLGGVLGTEAFF.